These 32 T cell receptor beta chains were sequenced from one sample in a study of blood T cell repertoires in COVID-19. Assay: immunoSEQ multiplex PCR; the TCRdb copy retains only in-frame clones and omits some. The sample holds roughly 72,000 clones, 80% seen once. Sequenced: peripheral blood. All receptors come from a man between 65 and 80 years old who had recovered from COVID-19.

The DNA of the CDR3 is TGTGCCAGCAGCTTAGAGCGGGTCGCGAACACCGGGGAGCTGTTTTTT. Its translation: CASSLERVANTGELFF. V is TRBV7-2 and J is TRBJ2-2; perhaps TRBD2 as D (6 bases). CDR3 length equals 16 residues. The ends were cut back, 1 base at V and 0 bases at J, with 9 bases in the middle. The germline gives CDR1 SGHTA, CDR2 FQGNSA.

The J gene is TRBJ1-2, the V gene TRBV11-2; tentative D call: TRBD1 (6 bases). The CDR3 has 15 residues. V was trimmed by 3 bases and J by 5 bases, leaving 16 bases between them. Germline V gene data show CDR1 as SGHAT and CDR2 as FQNNGV. The chain's CDR3 is CASSFGQQLAYGYTF. The CDR3, as DNA: TGTGCCAGCAGCTTCGGACAGCAGTTGGCTTATGGCTACACCTTC.

This clone appeared a few times. The gene calls are TRBV7-3 and TRBJ2-7; possible D gene TRBD1, 5 bases. This CDR3 has 14 amino acids. V was clipped by 2 bases and J by 5 bases, with 13 bases between them. Per germline, CDR1 SGHTA and CDR2 FQGTGA. CDR3: CASSLYSGNNEQYF. CDR3 DNA sequence: TGTGCCAGCAGCTTATATTCAGGGAACAACGAGCAGTACTTC.

This clone occurred once. V usage is TRBV7-2 and J usage is TRBJ2-1, with 11 bases that match TRBD2. V lost 2 bases, J lost 1 base, and 1 base stayed unmatched. CDR1 is SGHTA and CDR2 is FQGNSA in the germline V gene. The CDR3 consists of 16 residues. CDR3 nucleotides: TGTGCCAGCAGCTTATCTAGCGGGAGGTCCTACAATGAGCAGTTCTTC. This sequence encodes CASSLSSGRSYNEQFF. Full variable domain (remainder filled in from reference TRBV7-2 and TRBJ2-1): GAGVSQSPSNKVTEKGKDVELRCDPISGHTALYWYRQSLGQGLEFLIYFQGNSAPDKSGLPSDRFSAERTGGSVSTLTIQRTQQEDSAVYLCASSLSSGRSYNEQFFGPGTRLTVL.

The rearrangement joins TRBV5-1 to TRBJ1-2; TRBD1 agrees at 7 bases. The length of the CDR3 is 14 residues. Per germline, CDR1 SGHRS and CDR2 YFSETQ. V gave up 4 bases and J gave up 8 bases; unmatched junction bases: 11. CDR3 protein: CASSIDRARDGYTF. The CDR3 nucleotides read TGCGCCAGCAGCATTGACAGGGCACGGGACGGCTACACCTTC.

The chain uses TRBV25-1 and TRBJ2-5; 8 bases fit TRBD1. The trim removed 10 bases at V and 3 bases at J, leaving 4 bases unmatched. This CDR3 contains 12 residues. The germline V gene has CDR1 MGHDK and CDR2 SYGVNS. CDR3 in DNA: TGTGCCACCAAACAGGGGGAAGAGACCCAGTACTTC. It yields the protein CATKQGEETQYF.

The chain employs TRBV7-2 and TRBJ2-7, with D possibly being TRBD2 (5 bases). CDR1 and CDR2 from the germline V gene are SGHTA and FQGNSA. V was cut by 0 bases and J by 4 bases, with 7 bases left in between. This CDR3 has 13 amino acids. CDR3 sequence: CASSLAGVYEQYF. CDR3 sequence (DNA): TGTGCCAGCAGCTTAGCGGGAGTTTACGAGCAGTACTTC.

The chain joins TRBV28 to TRBJ2-7, with 10 nucleotides matching TRBD1. This CDR3 contains 16 residues. The V segment lost 6 bases and the J segment 2 bases; nucleotides outside the gene matches: 10. CDR1 and CDR2 from the germline V gene are MDHEN and SYDVKM. The CDR3 DNA sequence: TGTGCCAGCAGACCTACCGGGACAGGGGTACCCTACGAGCAGTACTTC. Translation: CASRPTGTGVPYEQYF.

The V gene is TRBV19, the J gene TRBJ1-2; a weak D match, TRBD1 (6 bases). CDR1 and CDR2 from the germline V gene are LNHDA and SQIVND (reference sequence). Trimming left V 1 base short and J 6 bases short, with 12 bases between. The CDR3 runs 14 residues. CDR3 nucleotide sequence: TGTGCCAGTAGTATAGCATGGGGGGGCCATGGCTACACCTTC. It translates to CASSIAWGGHGYTF. Together with reference TRBV19 and TRBJ1-2, the CDR3 gives the full variable domain: DGGITQSPKYLFRKEGQNVTLSCEQNLNHDAMYWYRQDPGQGLRLIYYSQIVNDFQKGDIAEGYSVSREKKESFPLTVTSAQKNPTAFYLCASSIAWGGHGYTFGSGTRLTVV.

The chain carries TRBV6-6 and TRBJ2-5; a possible D gene is TRBD2 (6 bases). The germline CDR1 and CDR2 sequences are MNHNY and SVGAGI (reference sequence). CDR3 length: 16 residues. Trimming cost V 0 bases and J 0 bases, with 11 bases left between them. The DNA of the CDR3 is TGTGCCAGCAGTTACTCTTTGGAGGGAGACCAAGAGACCCAGTACTTC. Residues: CASSYSLEGDQETQYF.

V and J are TRBV27 and TRBJ1-1; TRBD1 aligns across 10 bases. CDR1 is MNHEY, CDR2 SMNVEV, per germline (reference sequence). Trimming at V came to 6 bases and at J to 6 bases, leaving 4 bases not matched to a gene. The CDR3 is 13 residues long. The CDR3: CASSRQGAAEAFF. The DNA of the CDR3 is TGTGCCAGCAGCCGACAGGGGGCAGCTGAAGCTTTCTTT.

This clone was seen a handful of times. The V and J genes are TRBV19 and TRBJ1-2; D unclear. This CDR3 spans 12 amino acids. The V end lost 2 bases, the J end lost 7 bases, and 8 bases lay between the germline ends. CDR1 and CDR2 from the germline V gene are LNHDA and SQIVND (reference sequence). As DNA, the CDR3 is TGTGCCAGTAGTATAAGTGTGAGTGGCTACACCTTC. It yields the protein CASSISVSGYTF.

The J gene is TRBJ1-5, the V gene TRBV19; D not certain. Per the germline V gene, CDR1 is LNHDA and CDR2 is SQIVND (reference sequence). Trimming cost V 6 bases and J 6 bases, with 9 bases left between them. The CDR3 spans 12 residues. The CDR3 sequence is CASSPPFQPQHF. CDR3 in DNA: TGTGCCAGTAGCCCTCCCTTTCAGCCCCAGCATTTT.

This rearrangement joins TRBV7-2 to TRBJ2-2; D might be TRBD2 (5 bases). V was shortened by 3 bases and J by 2 bases, with 10 bases between the two germline ends. Germline CDR1 SGHTA, CDR2 FQGNSA. The CDR3 is 15 residues long. The CDR3 is CASSLVGSNTGELFF. The CDR3 nucleotides are TGTGCCAGCAGCTTGGTGGGGAGTAACACCGGGGAGCTGTTTTTT.

The chain uses TRBV9 and TRBJ1-2; D call uncertain. The CDR3 length is 16 residues. The V end lost 0 bases, the J end lost 2 bases, and 14 bases lay between the germline ends. Germline-derived CDR1 and CDR2 are SGDLS and YYNGEE. CDR3 sequence (DNA): TGTGCCAGCAGCGTAGCCCCCAACGCCGAGAACTATGGCTACACCTTC. Its protein is CASSVAPNAENYGYTF.

V gene TRBV4-1 combines with J gene TRBJ2-2; D is unclear. V was clipped by 1 base and J by 4 bases, with 16 bases between them. CDR3 length: 17 residues. The germline V gene encodes CDR1 MGHRA and CDR2 YSYEKL. CDR3 loop: CASSQVDMGFPTGELFF. The CDR3 region has the DNA TGCGCCAGCAGCCAAGTGGATATGGGCTTTCCCACCGGGGAGCTGTTTTTT.

This rearrangement joins TRBV6-5 to TRBJ2-7, with D perhaps matching TRBD1 (6 bases). Germline V gene lookup returns CDR1 MNHEY and CDR2 SVGAGI. Trimming took off 2 bases at V and 2 bases at J, with 13 bases between the two ends. This CDR3 is 15 amino acids long. DNA for the CDR3: TGTGCCAGCAGTTACAGCCGGGACAAACCCTACGAGCAGTACTTC. Translation gives CASSYSRDKPYEQYF.

The chain recombines TRBV19 with TRBJ1-5; D might be TRBD1 (5 bases). CDR3 length: 13 residues. Trimming removed 5 bases from V and 8 bases from J, with 13 bases in between. Germline lookup yields CDR1 LNHDA and CDR2 SQIVND (reference sequence). Here the CDR3 DNA reads TGTGCCAGTAGTGTCAGGGCCTCAGAGCCCCAGCATTTT. Protein: CASSVRASEPQHF. Looking up the rest from reference TRBV19 and TRBJ1-5 gives the full variable domain: DGGITQSPKYLFRKEGQNVTLSCEQNLNHDAMYWYRQDPGQGLRLIYYSQIVNDFQKGDIAEGYSVSREKKESFPLTVTSAQKNPTAFYLCASSVRASEPQHFGDGTRLSIL.

The rearrangement uses TRBV27 and TRBJ2-7; maybe TRBD1 (6 bases). The CDR3 covers 16 residues. V was trimmed by 2 bases and J by 2 bases, leaving 16 bases between them. The V gene's germline CDR1 is MNHEY and CDR2 SMNVEV (reference sequence). The CDR3 nucleotides are TGTGCCAGCAGTTTACCTACAGGGACAAATACCTACGAGCAGTACTTC. Protein product: CASSLPTGTNTYEQYF.

The J gene is TRBJ2-2, the V gene TRBV28; D is possibly TRBD1 (5 bases). V was trimmed by 7 bases and J by 0 bases, leaving 15 bases between them. This CDR3 is 16 amino acids long. From germline, CDR1 is MDHEN and CDR2 SYDVKM. In nucleotides, the CDR3 is TGTGCCAGCAACGGAAGACAAGGGGCGAACACCGGGGAGCTGTTTTTT. Translating gives CASNGRQGANTGELFF.

V gene TRBV7-2 combines with J gene TRBJ2-5; TRBD2 aligns across 15 bases. V dropped 3 bases and J dropped 5; count of bases not matched to a gene: 4. The CDR3 has 16 residues. In germline, CDR1 is SGHTA, CDR2 FQGNSA. The CDR3 reads CASSFGLAGGKETQYF. CDR3 coding DNA: TGTGCCAGCAGCTTCGGACTAGCGGGGGGGAAGGAGACCCAGTACTTC.

The chain carries TRBV9 and TRBJ1-1; D is uncertain. The ends were cut back, 0 bases at V and 2 bases at J, with 5 bases in the middle. The CDR3 has 13 residues. Germline CDR1 reads SGDLS; CDR2 reads YYNGEE. The CDR3: CASSVGANTEAFF. The CDR3 nucleotides are TGTGCCAGCAGCGTAGGGGCAAACACTGAAGCTTTCTTT.

This sequence joins TRBV11-2 and TRBJ1-5; 7 nucleotides match TRBD1. In germline, CDR1 is SGHAT, CDR2 FQNNGV. CDR3 length: 13 residues. V shed 5 bases, J shed 5 bases, and the junction held 3 bases outside the gene matches. The CDR3 sequence is CASSEGADQPQHF. As DNA, the CDR3 is TGTGCCAGCAGCGAGGGGGCCGATCAGCCCCAGCATTTT.

The V and J genes are TRBV6-1 and TRBJ2-5; weak D call: TRBD1 (5 bases). V was trimmed by 2 bases and J by 2 bases, leaving 12 bases between them. The CDR3 sequence is 15 residues long. Germline CDR1 reads MNHNS; CDR2 reads SASEGT. CDR3 sequence reads: CASSENRQNQETQYF. The DNA for the CDR3 is TGTGCCAGCAGTGAAAATAGACAGAATCAAGAGACCCAGTACTTC.

This clone turned up a few times. This chain links TRBV19 with TRBJ1-2, with D uncertain. The CDR3 runs to 15 residues. Germline lookup yields CDR1 LNHDA and CDR2 SQIVND (reference sequence). Trimming removed 4 bases from V and 0 bases from J, with 12 bases in between. CDR3 loop: CASSTEGSANYGYTF. Written as DNA, the CDR3 is TGTGCCAGTAGTACCGAGGGATCCGCTAACTATGGCTACACCTTC.

This chain joins TRBV4-1 and TRBJ1-1, with 12 bases matching TRBD1. Trimming took 0 bases from V and 1 from J; bases not matched to a gene: 12. The CDR3 runs 20 residues. Germline-derived CDR1 and CDR2 are MGHRA and YSYEKL. For the CDR3, the DNA is TGCGCCAGCAGCCAAGACTCATTGACCGGGACAGGGGGCCAGAACACTGAAGCTTTCTTT. It yields the protein CASSQDSLTGTGGQNTEAFF.

The J gene is TRBJ1-1, the V gene TRBV28; D is unresolved. This CDR3 region has 13 residues. Germline loops: CDR1 MDHEN, CDR2 SYDVKM. Trimming took 6 bases from V and 2 from J, leaving 10 bases between them. The chain's CDR3 is CASRINGNTEAFF. For the CDR3, the DNA is TGTGCCAGCAGGATTAACGGTAACACTGAAGCTTTCTTT.

The chain employs TRBV11-2 and TRBJ2-1, with 10 bases matching TRBD1. J gave up 14 bases and V 5 bases, and 12 bases lay outside the gene matches. The length of the CDR3 is 14 residues. The germline V gene has CDR1 SGHAT and CDR2 FQNNGV. The CDR3 is CASSPTGTGVFEFF. The CDR3 DNA is TGTGCCAGCAGCCCTACCGGGACAGGGGTATTTGAGTTCTTC.

This clone was seen only a few times. This chain connects TRBV7-2 to TRBJ2-7; D perhaps matches TRBD1 (5 bases). This CDR3 contains 15 residues. The V gene's germline CDR1 is SGHTA and CDR2 FQGNSA. V was trimmed by 1 base and J by 6 bases, leaving 16 bases between them. CDR3 DNA: TGTGCCAGCAGCTTAGAGCACAGGTTAAGGGGCGAGCAGTACTTC. Its translation is CASSLEHRLRGEQYF.

This clone has a handful of counts. This sequence joins TRBV28 and TRBJ2-3, with 7 bases that match TRBD1. After removal of 8 bases from V and 3 bases from J, the junction contained 14 bases not matched to a gene. The CDR3 length is 16 residues. Germline loops: CDR1 MDHEN, CDR2 SYDVKM. This CDR3 reads CASGDRALVKTDTQYF. The DNA for the CDR3 is TGTGCCAGCGGAGACAGGGCTTTGGTCAAGACAGATACGCAGTATTTT.

This clone was counted a few times. V gene TRBV7-9 combines with J gene TRBJ1-6; D is undetermined. CDR3 length: 15 amino acids. Germline values: CDR1 SEHNR, CDR2 FQNEAQ (reference sequence). V shed 3 bases and J shed 10 bases, with 16 bases lying between them. The CDR3 nucleotides are TGTGCCAGCAGCTTCGGGGTCGGGTTTCCATCACCCCTCCACTTT. Encoded protein: CASSFGVGFPSPLHF.

The count of this clone is one. The CDR3 DNA is TGTGCCAGCAGCGTGGAGGGTAGGAGTGAAAAACTGTTTTTT. Translating it yields CASSVEGRSEKLFF. The chain carries TRBV9 and TRBJ1-4; D not certain. CDR1 and CDR2 from the germline V gene are SGDLS and YYNGEE. CDR3 length: 14 amino acids. Trimming removed 2 bases from V and 7 bases from J, with 12 bases in between.